This entry concerns a single TCR beta chain. Germline assignment: CDR1 MNHNS and CDR2 SASEGT. J lost 4 bases, V lost 4 bases, and 2 bases had no gene match. The CDR3 runs 15 residues. This sample is part of a study of technical replicates of blood from a few donors. TCRdb keeps only in-frame clones here, not all; method: immunoSEQ multiplex PCR. The sample holds under 45,000 clones, almost 97% seen once. The sequencing sample was made of T cells isolated from PBMCs. This chain connects TRBV6-1 to TRBJ2-5; TRBD2 aligns across 14 bases. The receptor was isolated from a human donor in good health. The CDR3 DNA sequence: TGTGCCAGCAGTGGACTAGCGGGAGGGCCAGAGACCCAGTACTTC. It specifies CASSGLAGGPETQYF.